This TCR beta chain was retrieved from a study of blood T cell repertoires in COVID-19. Study information: COVID-19 samples, acute and convalescent, were from the United States, Italy and Spain. PBMCs, B-cell-depleted T cells, or T cells were the source of the cDNA or gDNA that made up the material.

After removal of 3 bases from V and 0 bases from J, the junction contained 7 bases not matched to a gene. Germline V lookup: CDR1 GTSNPN, CDR2 SVGIG (reference sequence). The CDR3 has 16 amino acids. In the authors' methods: Reference gene primer amplification in the assay estimated nucleated cell counts. The table came from immunoSEQ multiplex PCR; TCRdb's copy has only in-frame clones and leaves some out. V, J and clone size are those of that table, while D and trimming were read from the DNA. The table shows 250,000 to 350,000 clones, with approximately 89% occurring only once. The sequencing sample was made of peripheral blood. The sequence was collected from a woman in her twenties or thirties who had recovered from COVID-19. The genes are TRBV30 and TRBJ1-5, with 8 bases aligning to TRBD1. The CDR3: CAWSAGTGHSNQPQHF. The CDR3 DNA follows: TGTGCCTGGAGCGCCGGGACAGGCCATAGCAATCAGCCCCAGCATTTT.